This T cell receptor (beta chain) was obtained from a study of OX40 agonist ivuxolimab in advanced cancers. Study overall: Enrolled patients in dose escalation had cancers that were hepatocellular carcinoma, melanoma, renal cell or head and neck cancer. Study results and limitations: The study observed clonal expansion of CD4+ and CD8+ blood T cells by week 6 at 0.1 to 3.0 mg/kg. Expanded clones were, on average, more numerous among CD8+ T cells than CD4+.

Deletions cut 0 bases from V and 4 bases from J, with 12 bases between. The CDR3 loop spans 16 amino acids. Germline CDR1 SGHTA, CDR2 FQGNSA. This clone was detected only once. The antigen remains unidentified. Assay: immunoSEQ multiplex PCR; the TCRdb copy retains only in-frame clones and omits some. The sample includes about 15,000 clones, roughly four fifths of them seen just once. The input for sequencing was CD4+ or CD8+ T cells sorted from blood, taken in a trial of the OX40 agonist ivuxolimab. The chain couples TRBV7-2 to TRBJ2-2, with a possible D match to TRBD1 (7 bases). This receptor was taken from an adult with an advanced solid tumor such as melanoma, head and neck, liver or kidney cancer. CDR3 DNA: TGTGCCAGCAGCTTAGCGTTGCAGGGGGGCACCGGGGAGCTGTTTTTT. This gives the protein CASSLALQGGTGELFF. The whole variable domain, remainder taken from reference TRBV7-2 and TRBJ2-2, is GAGVSQSPSNKVTEKGKDVELRCDPISGHTALYWYRQSLGQGLEFLIYFQGNSAPDKSGLPSDRFSAERTGGSVSTLTIQRTQQEDSAVYLCASSLALQGGTGELFFGEGSRLTVL.